This paragraph covers one TCR beta chain sequence. This entry comes from a study of blood T cell repertoires in COVID-19. Germline values: CDR1 KGHSH, CDR2 LQKENI. Trimming shortened V by 6 bases and J by 0 bases, and 12 bases separated the two germline ends. The length of the CDR3 is 16 residues. Seattle participants joined during active infection and were tracked over time. The table came from immunoSEQ multiplex PCR; TCRdb's copy has only in-frame clones and leaves some out. This sample has about 200,000 clones, with roughly 80% found just once. V is TRBV18 and J is TRBJ1-6; D is possibly TRBD1 (5 bases). This clonotype originated in a woman in her seventies with COVID-19, enrolled during active disease. Source material: peripheral blood. In DNA, the CDR3 is TGTGCCAGCTCTTCGACAGCGAGCTCCTATAATTCACCCCTCCACTTT. As protein: CASSSTASSYNSPLHF.